The clone carrying this T cell receptor (beta chain) was observed a few times. Its antigen is currently unknown. Repertoires were generated with immunoSEQ multiplex PCR, while TCRdb's copy carries only in-frame clones and drops some. The table records about 12,000 clones, roughly nine tenths of them present only once. These data originate in a study of lymphopenia after photon versus proton radiotherapy. Germline assignment: CDR1 SEHNR and CDR2 FQNEAQ (reference sequence). Trimming pared 0 bases from V and 8 bases from J, leaving 10 bases between. CDR3 length equals 13 residues. Findings of the study overall: Under photons, naive T cells and diversity fell while effector/memory populations rose.

The sequenced sample was peripheral blood, obtained from a patient treated with proton-based radiotherapy. The receptor's source is a man aged 55 to 69 with pancreatic cancer. The chain uses TRBV7-9 and TRBJ1-2; possibly TRBD1 for D (5 bases). CDR3 protein: CASSLAGALGYTF. In nucleotides, the CDR3 is TGTGCCAGCAGCTTAGCAGGGGCTCTCGGCTACACCTTC.